The 17 T cell receptor beta chains listed next were all sequenced from one sample in a study of shared clonotypes between healthy human individuals. Profiling relied on immunoSEQ multiplex PCR, and the TCRdb table lists in-frame clones only, not all of them. The table shows roughly 1,800,000 clones, with over 85% occurring only once. Positively selected for CCR7, the CD45RO-negative cells used as naive CD8 cells excluded terminally differentiated effector memory CD45RA+ cells. Input material: naive CD8+ T cells sorted from blood. The receptor set was obtained from a man aged 18 to 30 in good health.

The gene calls are TRBV4-3 and TRBJ2-7; a weak D match, TRBD1 (6 bases). Trimming left V 1 base short and J 6 bases short, with 16 bases between. Germline-derived CDR1 and CDR2 are LGHNA and YSLEER. The CDR3 is 15 amino acids. The CDR3 here is CASSQGVTGPGEQYF. The CDR3 coding sequence is TGCGCCAGCAGCCAAGGAGTTACAGGGCCGGGCGAGCAGTACTTC.

The chain carries TRBV7-9 and TRBJ1-2; D unclear. Per the germline V gene, CDR1 is SEHNR and CDR2 is FQNEAQ (reference sequence). V lost 4 bases, J lost 6 bases, and 18 bases lay in between. This CDR3 contains 15 residues. The CDR3 region is CASSWRDGDIDGYTF. As DNA, the CDR3 is TGTGCCAGCAGCTGGCGCGACGGAGACATCGATGGCTACACCTTC.

The chain uses TRBV28 and TRBJ2-5; 7 bases are shared with TRBD1. V trimming: 4 bases; J trimming: 1 base; junction bases outside the gene matches: 3. This CDR3 comprises 14 residues. In germline, CDR1 is MDHEN, CDR2 SYDVKM. DNA for the CDR3: TGTGCCAGCAGTTCGGGACAGATCCAAGAGACCCAGTACTTC. Amino acid sequence: CASSSGQIQETQYF.

Regarding this clone: One base away lies a much larger clone, so this may be a sequencing read error. Other DNA sequences within the sample encode an identical CDR3. This sequence joins TRBV7-9 and TRBJ2-3; D is undetermined. Germline loops: CDR1 SEHNR, CDR2 FQNEAQ (reference sequence). V shed 0 bases and J shed 2 bases, with 0 bases lying between them. The CDR3 consists of 12 residues. The CDR3 region is CASSLATDTQYF. CDR3 in DNA: TGTGCCAGCAGCTTAGCCACAGATACGCAGTATTTT.

The chain uses TRBV7-8 and TRBJ2-1; TRBD2 matches 16 bases. With V trimmed by 5 bases and J by 6 bases, 7 bases remained unmatched. The CDR3 contains 17 residues. Germline lookup yields CDR1 SGHVS and CDR2 FQNEAQ. CDR3 in DNA: TGTGCCAGCAGCCCGGGACTAGCGGGAGGGCCCCTCAATGAGCAGTTCTTC. Translation: CASSPGLAGGPLNEQFF. Together with reference TRBV7-8 and TRBJ2-1, the CDR3 gives the full variable domain: GAGVSQSPRYKVAKRGQDVALRCDPISGHVSLFWYQQALGQGPEFLTYFQNEAQLDKSGLPSDRFFAERPEGSVSTLKIQRTQQEDSAVYLCASSPGLAGGPLNEQFFGPGTRLTVL.

This chain links TRBV7-9 with TRBJ2-1, with unresolved D. Per germline, CDR1 SEHNR and CDR2 FQNEAQ (reference sequence). Trimming removed 3 bases at V and 4 bases at J, with 13 bases between. CDR3 length: 15 amino acids. CDR3 DNA: TGTGCCAGCAGCTTGAATAGGGCCGTTTACAATGAGCAGTTCTTC. Its protein product is CASSLNRAVYNEQFF.

This chain uses TRBV11-2 with TRBJ1-2; 9 bases are shared with TRBD1. Per the germline V gene, CDR1 is SGHAT and CDR2 is FQNNGV. V was clipped by 3 bases and J by 6 bases; unmatched bases: 8. The CDR3 totals 15 residues. CDR3 nucleotides: TGTGCCAGCAGCTTGCGAGGACAGGGGCTGGATGGCTACACCTTC. Its translation: CASSLRGQGLDGYTF.

The chain couples TRBV4-1 to TRBJ2-7, with no clear D. V shed 1 base and J shed 6 bases, with 16 bases lying between them. The germline CDR1 and CDR2 sequences are MGHRA and YSYEKL. The CDR3 runs 15 residues. CDR3 nucleotides: TGCGCCAGCAGCCAAGGGGAAGGTGGCTGGGGCGAGCAGTACTTC. This gives the protein CASSQGEGGWGEQYF.

Turning to this clone: The same CDR3 also results from other DNA sequences found in this sample. This chain connects TRBV4-1 to TRBJ2-7, with D unresolved. The germline V gene encodes CDR1 MGHRA and CDR2 YSYEKL. Deletions cut 3 bases from V and 2 bases from J, with 8 bases between. This CDR3 contains 13 residues. The CDR3, as DNA: TGCGCCAGCAGCCAGCAAGGCGCCTACGAGCAGTACTTC. It translates to CASSQQGAYEQYF.

This clone was recorded once. This chain links TRBV28 with TRBJ1-5; no firm D call. The CDR3 covers 14 residues. V lost 6 bases, J lost 1 base, and 10 bases lay in between. The germline CDR1 and CDR2 sequences are MDHEN and SYDVKM. CDR3 in DNA: TGTGCCAGCAGATCAATTGAGAGCAATCAGCCCCAGCATTTT. As protein: CASRSIESNQPQHF.

This chain links TRBV6-7 with TRBJ2-5; a weak D match, TRBD1 (7 bases). TRBV6-7 is flagged as an ORF with uncertain function. V lost 11 bases and J 2 bases, leaving 21 bases between the germline ends. The CDR3 covers 15 residues. The CDR3 region has the DNA TGTGCCCCCAGGGGGGTGGACACACTTCAAGAGACCCAGTACTTC. Its protein is CAPRGVDTLQETQYF.

This clone was seen just once. The chain is built from TRBV7-2 and TRBJ2-7; the D call may be TRBD1 or TRBD2 (5 bases each). The CDR3 totals 15 residues. Germline V gene sequence: CDR1 SGHTA, CDR2 FQGNSA. V was pared by 2 bases and J by 0 bases, with 11 bases between. CDR3 sequence (DNA): TGTGCCAGCAGCTTAATCTCGGGGCCCTCCTACGAGCAGTACTTC. This sequence encodes CASSLISGPSYEQYF.

A single count supports this clone. The rearrangement links TRBV7-9 to TRBJ2-7, with 7 bases fitting TRBD1. J lost 4 bases, V lost 4 bases, and 7 bases had no gene match. CDR3 length: 14 amino acids. Looked up from germline, CDR1 is SEHNR and CDR2 is FQNEAQ (reference sequence). CDR3 sequence: CASSSRQGRYEQYF. CDR3 DNA sequence: TGTGCCAGCAGCTCCAGACAGGGAAGATACGAGCAGTACTTC.

The V call is TRBV15, the J call TRBJ2-3; either TRBD1 or TRBD2 may fit D (5 bases each). The CDR3 has 17 amino acids. CDR1 LNHNV and CDR2 YYDKDF come from the germline V gene (reference sequence). V was shortened by 3 bases and J by 0 bases, with 16 bases between the two germline ends. As DNA, the CDR3 is TGTGCCACCAGCAGCGGCTCCGGGACGGCAAGCACAGATACGCAGTATTTT. Its translation: CATSSGSGTASTDTQYF.

V usage is TRBV2 and J usage is TRBJ1-3; D gene uncertain. Germline assignment: CDR1 SNHLY and CDR2 FYNNEI. With 5 bases removed from V and 0 bases from J, the gap between germline ends came to 14 bases. This CDR3 comprises 16 residues. CDR3 in amino acids: CASSWSVGDSGNTIYF. The CDR3 DNA reads TGTGCCAGCAGTTGGAGCGTAGGAGACTCTGGAAACACCATATATTTT.

This clone was counted only a few times. The V call is TRBV10-1, the J call TRBJ2-1; no clear D gene. CDR3 size: 13 residues. The germline CDR1 and CDR2 sequences are WNHNN and SYGVQD (reference sequence). V was cut by 2 bases and J by 6 bases, with 8 bases left in between. The CDR3 loop is CASSEGRSNEQFF. The CDR3 DNA follows: TGCGCCAGCAGTGAGGGCAGAAGCAATGAGCAGTTCTTC.

The chain joins TRBV7-3 to TRBJ2-7, with 9 bases aligning to TRBD1. This CDR3 has 14 amino acids. J was trimmed by 3 bases and V by 5 bases; bases with no gene match: 5. Germline CDR1 SGHTA, CDR2 FQGTGA. The CDR3 loop reads CASSQGQGFYEQYF. CDR3 nucleotide sequence: TGTGCCAGCAGCCAGGGACAGGGTTTCTACGAGCAGTACTTC.